This paragraph reports one T cell receptor beta chain. What it binds is not known. This entry comes from a study of T cell responses to AZD1222 COVID-19 vaccine. Study information: The study pooled second doses at about 4 or about 12 weeks. Whole-study results and caveats: No day 14 peak samples; only post-peak repertoires were characterized.

V shed 8 bases and J shed 0 bases, with 8 bases lying between them. This CDR3 contains 12 residues. The germline gives CDR1 MNHNY, CDR2 SVGAGI (reference sequence). Clones were sequenced by immunoSEQ multiplex PCR, and TCRdb holds only the in-frame ones, with some missing. The table lists roughly 100,000 clones, 86% of them singletons. This chain links TRBV6-6 with TRBJ2-7; D ambiguous. This receptor was taken from an adult in good health. Sample: peripheral blood, taken on day 0 of AZD1222 vaccination. CDR3 residues: CASGRHSYEQYF. The CDR3 nucleotides are TGTGCCAGCGGCCGGCACTCCTACGAGCAGTACTTC.